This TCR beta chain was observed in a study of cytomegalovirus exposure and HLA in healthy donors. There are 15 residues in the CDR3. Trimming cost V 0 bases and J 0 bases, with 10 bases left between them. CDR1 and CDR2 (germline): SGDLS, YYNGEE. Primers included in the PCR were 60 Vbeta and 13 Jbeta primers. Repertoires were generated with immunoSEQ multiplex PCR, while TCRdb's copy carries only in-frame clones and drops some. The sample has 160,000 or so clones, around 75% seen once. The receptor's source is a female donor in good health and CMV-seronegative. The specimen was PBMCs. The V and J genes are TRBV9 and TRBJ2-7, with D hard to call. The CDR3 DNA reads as TGTGCCAGCAGCGTAGGCAGTCTCAGCTCCTACGAGCAGTACTTC. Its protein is CASSVGSLSSYEQYF.